The entry below describes one T cell receptor beta chain. The target antigen is unknown. Clones were read by immunoSEQ multiplex PCR, and TCRdb kept only the in-frame ones, dropping some. The data contain 89,000 or so clones, roughly 91% of them singletons. This entry is derived from a study of PD-1 blockade in classical Hodgkin lymphoma. Each and every patient relapsed after autologous stem cell transplantation, and patients got differing brentuximab vedotin exposure. This CDR3 is built from 16 residues. V gave up 2 bases and J gave up 3 bases, with 14 bases separating them. Germline CDR1 MNHEY, CDR2 SVGAGI. Study results and caveats: Still unresolved is the cause of the repertoire differences, which may be disease activity or prior therapy. At C4D1, TCR diversity had climbed significantly for CD4+ cells, though not for CD8+ cells. Newly diagnosed patients were said to have less baseline TCR diversity than healthy donors did.

Sequencing used peripheral blood mononuclear cells (PBMCs), obtained before the second cycle of nivolumab. This clonotype was sampled from a human donor with classical Hodgkin lymphoma. The chain has TRBV6-5 and TRBJ2-1; weak D call: TRBD2 (6 bases). CDR3 sequence reads: CASSYDPGVSYNEQFF. The CDR3 DNA reads as TGTGCCAGCAGTTACGATCCGGGAGTTAGCTACAATGAGCAGTTCTTC.